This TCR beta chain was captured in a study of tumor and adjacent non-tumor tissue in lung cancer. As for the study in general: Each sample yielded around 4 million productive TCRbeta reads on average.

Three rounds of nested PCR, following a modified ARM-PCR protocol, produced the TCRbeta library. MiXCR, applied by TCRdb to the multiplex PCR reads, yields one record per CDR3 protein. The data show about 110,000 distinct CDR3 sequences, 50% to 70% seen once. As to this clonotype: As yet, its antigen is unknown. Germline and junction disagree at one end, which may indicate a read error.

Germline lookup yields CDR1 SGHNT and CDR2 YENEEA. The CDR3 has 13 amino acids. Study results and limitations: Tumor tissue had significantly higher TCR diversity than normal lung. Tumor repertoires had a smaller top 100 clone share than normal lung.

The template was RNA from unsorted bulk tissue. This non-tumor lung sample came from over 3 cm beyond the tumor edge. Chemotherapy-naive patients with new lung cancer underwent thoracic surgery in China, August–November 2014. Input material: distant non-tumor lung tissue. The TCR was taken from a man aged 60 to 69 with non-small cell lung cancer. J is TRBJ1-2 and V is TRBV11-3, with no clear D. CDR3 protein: CVSSLAGLDDYTF. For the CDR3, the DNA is TGTGTCAGCAGCTTAGCCGGGTTGGATGACTACACCTTC. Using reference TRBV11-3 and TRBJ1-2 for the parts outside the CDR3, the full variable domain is EAGVVQSPRYKIIEKKQPVAFWCNPISGHNTLYWYLQNLGQGPELLIRYENEEAVDDSQLPKDRFSAERLKGVDSTLKIQPAELGDSAVYLCVSSLAGLDDYTFGSGTRLTVV.